These 27 T cell receptor beta chains were sequenced from one sample in a study of blood T cell repertoires in COVID-19. Method: immunoSEQ multiplex PCR; TCRdb's copy keeps in-frame clones and lacks some. The sample carries roughly 230,000 clones, over 80% recorded once. The sequenced material came from peripheral blood. The receptor source for this set is a woman aged 55 to 70 with active or convalescent COVID-19.

The chain couples TRBV19 to TRBJ1-1, with D tentatively TRBD1 (5 bases). Trimming shortened V by 3 bases and J by 1 base, and 15 bases separated the two germline ends. This CDR3 has 16 residues. Germline lookup yields CDR1 LNHDA and CDR2 SQIVND (reference sequence). Here the CDR3 DNA reads TGTGCCAGTAGTATGGGGTTGGAGGGGCCGAACACTGAAGCTTTCTTT. Its protein product is CASSMGLEGPNTEAFF.

The genes are TRBV4-2 and TRBJ2-1, with 8 bases that match TRBD2. The CDR3 is made up of 18 amino acids. After removal of 0 bases from V and 2 bases from J, the junction contained 9 bases not matched to a gene. CDR1 and CDR2 (germline): LGHNA, YNFKEQ. The CDR3 reads CASSQDGRAGGPYNEQFF. DNA for the CDR3: TGTGCCAGCAGCCAAGATGGTCGGGCGGGAGGACCCTACAATGAGCAGTTCTTC.

The rearrangement links TRBV29-1 to TRBJ1-1, with TRBD1 identical over 10 bases. CDR3 size: 12 residues. V shed 5 bases, J shed 5 bases, and the junction held 2 bases outside the gene matches. Germline CDR1 is SQVTM and CDR2 is ANQGSEA. The CDR3 here is CSVRDRGTEAFF. The CDR3, as DNA: TGCAGCGTTCGGGACAGGGGAACTGAAGCTTTCTTT.

The chain is built from TRBV7-6 and TRBJ2-5; a weak D match, TRBD2 (6 bases). The V gene's germline CDR1 is SGHVS and CDR2 FNYEAQ. V lost 5 bases and J lost 4, with 17 bases in between. CDR3 length equals 15 residues. CDR3 amino acids: CASSPLGMGGETQYF. In DNA, the CDR3 is TGTGCCAGCAGCCCTCTCGGTATGGGGGGAGAGACCCAGTACTTC.

This clone came up a few times. The gene calls are TRBV21-1 and TRBJ2-2; TRBD1, the table's D call, was not compared with the DNA. TRBV21-1 is tagged as a pseudogene. CDR3 length equals 15 residues. CDR3 in amino acids: CASRGPQGRSGELFF. In DNA form, the CDR3 reads TGTGCCAGCAGGGGACCACAGGGGAGGTCCGGGGAGCTGTTTTTT.

The chain uses TRBV10-2 and TRBJ1-1; 8 bases line up with TRBD1. The CDR3 is 15 residues long. J was trimmed by 4 bases and V by 2 bases; bases with no gene match: 6. Germline-derived CDR1 and CDR2 are WSHSY and SAAADI. In nucleotides, the CDR3 is TGCGCCAGCAGTGAGCAGGACAGGGTGGGCACTGAAGCTTTCTTT. Amino acid sequence: CASSEQDRVGTEAFF.

The CDR3 region has the DNA TGTGCCACCAGCCCCCGGGACTTTTACAATGAGCAGTTCTTC. Translated, it gives CATSPRDFYNEQFF. V is TRBV19 and J is TRBJ2-1; D possibly corresponds to TRBD2 (6 bases). V lost 10 bases and J 4 bases, leaving 17 bases between the germline ends. Per the germline V gene, CDR1 is LNHDA and CDR2 is SQIVND (reference sequence). This CDR3 has 14 residues.

This chain uses TRBV24-1 with TRBJ1-3; 8 bases align to TRBD1. Trimming removed 4 bases from V and 0 bases from J; junction bases left unmatched: 1. The CDR3 loop spans 15 amino acids. CDR1 is KGHDR and CDR2 is SFDVKD in the germline V gene. The DNA of the CDR3 is TGTGCCACCAGTGAGACAGGGGACTCTGGAAACACCATATATTTT. Translating gives CATSETGDSGNTIYF.

The rearrangement joins TRBV19 to TRBJ2-1; D is possibly TRBD2 (6 bases). The V end lost 3 bases, the J end lost 5 bases, and 11 bases lay between the germline ends. The CDR3 extends over 14 amino acids. Germline assignment: CDR1 LNHDA and CDR2 SQIVND (reference sequence). This CDR3 reads CASSIRERNNEQFF. As DNA, the CDR3 is TGTGCCAGTAGTATCCGGGAGAGGAACAATGAGCAGTTCTTC.

This rearrangement joins TRBV19 to TRBJ1-1, with a tentative D call TRBD1 (5 bases). The ends were cut back, 5 bases at V and 6 bases at J, with 19 bases in the middle. The length of the CDR3 is 15 residues. Per the germline V gene, CDR1 is LNHDA and CDR2 is SQIVND (reference sequence). The CDR3 nucleotides read TGTGCCAGTAGTCTACCATCCCAGGGAAGGGCTGAAGCTTTCTTT. Amino acids: CASSLPSQGRAEAFF.

This clone was counted a few times. The chain couples TRBV11-2 to TRBJ1-3; D possibly corresponds to TRBD1 (6 bases). The CDR3 length is 14 residues. The V and J ends lost 0 bases and 3 bases respectively, with 6 bases between them. CDR1 SGHAT and CDR2 FQNNGV come from the germline V gene. Written as DNA, the CDR3 is TGTGCCAGCAGCTTAGACAGGGGTGGAAACACCATATATTTT. This gives the protein CASSLDRGGNTIYF.

For this clone: Relative to the germline gene, one junction end is altered; a read error may explain this. The chain couples TRBV3-1 (or the pseudogene TRBV3-2) to TRBJ2-3; D is perhaps TRBD1 (6 bases). Germline lookup yields CDR1 LGHDT and CDR2 YNNKEL (reference sequence). The CDR3 covers 14 residues. This CDR3 is CASSRATGTDTQYF. CDR3 nucleotides: TGTGCCAGCAGCCGTGCGACAGGCACGGATACGCAGTATTTT.

The genes are TRBV11-3 and TRBJ2-1; possible D gene TRBD1, 5 bases. Germline-derived CDR1 and CDR2 are SGHNT and YENEEA. V gave up 8 bases and J gave up 7 bases, with 21 bases separating them. The CDR3 extends over 15 amino acids. CDR3 DNA: TGTGCCAGCTCTACGCGACAGAGTAATGTAAATGAGCAGTTCTTC. Its translation: CASSTRQSNVNEQFF.

A remark on this clone: The sample holds other DNA sequences that translate to the same CDR3. This sequence joins TRBV19 and TRBJ1-4; 7 bases agree with TRBD1. The CDR3 contains 13 residues. Germline CDR1 and CDR2: LNHDA and SQIVND (reference sequence). V shed 6 bases, J shed 8 bases, and the junction held 6 bases outside the gene matches. Written as DNA, the CDR3 is TGTGCCAGTAGGACAGGGCTCGGCGAAAAACTGTTTTTT. Amino acid sequence: CASRTGLGEKLFF.

The chain uses TRBV12-3 or TRBV12-4 and TRBJ1-2; TRBD1 matches 7 bases. V trimming: 5 bases; J trimming: 10 bases; junction bases outside the gene matches: 7. The CDR3 consists of 12 residues. CDR3 bases: TGTGCCAGCAGTGGGACAGAAAGAGCCTACACCTTC. Its protein product is CASSGTERAYTF.

This chain joins TRBV5-4 and TRBJ1-6; 10 bases line up with TRBD1. Germline V gives CDR1 SGHNT, CDR2 YYREEE (reference sequence). The V segment lost 4 bases and the J segment 16 bases; nucleotides outside the gene matches: 14. The length of the CDR3 is 15 residues. The CDR3 sequence: CASSQTGGPSRLLHF. The CDR3, as DNA: TGTGCCAGCAGCCAGACAGGGGGCCCCTCAAGATTACTCCACTTT.

The rearrangement links TRBV5-1 to TRBJ2-1; D ambiguous. With 0 bases removed from V and 2 bases from J, the gap between germline ends came to 12 bases. The germline CDR1 and CDR2 sequences are SGHRS and YFSETQ. The CDR3 extends over 16 amino acids. The CDR3: CASSLAPATPYNEQFF. The CDR3 DNA reads TGCGCCAGCAGCTTGGCGCCAGCGACCCCCTACAATGAGCAGTTCTTC.

The chain carries TRBV2 and TRBJ1-5; 10 nucleotides line up with TRBD1. J lost 3 bases, V lost 8 bases, and 4 bases had no gene match. CDR1 and CDR2 (germline): SNHLY, FYNNEI. This CDR3 is 14 amino acids long. The CDR3 loop is CASRTGGDNQPQHF. CDR3 sequence (DNA): TGTGCCAGCCGGACAGGGGGTGACAATCAGCCCCAGCATTTT.

The J gene is TRBJ1-4, the V gene TRBV5-6, with D possibly matching TRBD1 (5 bases). The CDR3 extends over 14 amino acids. Trimming pared 6 bases from V and 7 bases from J, leaving 16 bases between. The germline V gene encodes CDR1 SGHDT and CDR2 YYEEEE. CDR3 amino acids: CASTKFGGGEKLFF. The CDR3 DNA reads TGTGCCAGCACCAAATTCGGGGGAGGTGAAAAACTGTTTTTT.

This clone was observed a single time. The J gene is TRBJ2-1, the V gene TRBV21-1; the D call in the table, TRBD1, was not verified against the DNA. TRBV21-1 has pseudogene status. The CDR3 is made up of 13 amino acids. CDR3 bases: TGTGCCAGCAGCCGACGACAGGTCGATGAGCAGTTCTTC. Amino acids: CASSRRQVDEQFF.

The chain links TRBV7-3 to TRBJ1-4; a weak D match, TRBD1 (5 bases). V was shortened by 3 bases and J by 7 bases, with 15 bases between the two germline ends. The CDR3 is 15 residues long. Germline V gene lookup returns CDR1 SGHTA and CDR2 FQGTGA. The CDR3 nucleotides read TGTGCCAGCAGCTTGGTCGGGGGTAGGGCTGAAAAACTGTTTTTT. Translation: CASSLVGGRAEKLFF.

A single count supports this clone. This chain connects TRBV5-6 to TRBJ1-4, with 10 bases that match TRBD1. Germline V lookup: CDR1 SGHDT, CDR2 YYEEEE. V gave up 4 bases and J gave up 6 bases; unmatched junction bases: 3. The CDR3 consists of 14 residues. The CDR3 DNA is TGTGCCAGCAGCCGGACAGGGGGGGATGAAAAACTGTTTTTT. Protein product: CASSRTGGDEKLFF.

V is TRBV6-6 and J is TRBJ1-6, with D uncertain. The CDR3 consists of 13 residues. Trimming took 5 bases from V and 8 from J, leaving 10 bases between them. Germline V CDR1 and CDR2: MNHNY, SVGAGI (reference sequence). CDR3 residues: CASSRLLDSPLHF. The CDR3 DNA reads as TGTGCCAGCAGTCGCCTTCTTGATTCACCCCTCCACTTT.

This sequence joins TRBV19 and TRBJ2-7, with D perhaps matching TRBD1 (5 bases). The germline gives CDR1 LNHDA, CDR2 SQIVND (reference sequence). This CDR3 contains 12 residues. V was trimmed by 4 bases and J by 4 bases, leaving 8 bases between them. Here the CDR3 reads CASSNQGYEQYF. For the CDR3, the DNA is TGTGCCAGTAGTAACCAGGGATACGAGCAGTACTTC.

The chain is built from TRBV7-8 and TRBJ1-1, with D uncertain. Germline CDR1 is SGHVS and CDR2 is FQNEAQ. Trimming took 0 bases from V and 0 from J, leaving 8 bases between them. The CDR3 extends over 15 amino acids. The DNA for the CDR3 is TGTGCCAGCAGCTTAGCGCTTGGAGTGAACACTGAAGCTTTCTTT. Translating it yields CASSLALGVNTEAFF.

Note on this clone: Relative to the germline gene, one junction end is altered; a read error may explain this. The chain couples TRBV11-3 to TRBJ2-1; 8 bases fit TRBD2. Germline-derived CDR1 and CDR2 are SGHNT and YENEEA. This CDR3 comprises 17 residues. For the CDR3, the DNA is TGTGCCAGCAGCTTACGGGGGGAGCGGGAGTCCTCCAATGAGCAGTTCTTC. Translated, it gives CASSLRGERESSNEQFF.

The chain uses TRBV6-1 and TRBJ1-2; no clear D. Germline CDR1 is MNHNS and CDR2 is SASEGT. Trimming stripped 2 bases from V and 5 bases from J, with 9 bases between. The CDR3 runs 13 residues. The CDR3 loop is CASSENNVYGYTF. CDR3 nucleotides: TGTGCCAGCAGTGAAAATAATGTGTATGGCTACACCTTC.